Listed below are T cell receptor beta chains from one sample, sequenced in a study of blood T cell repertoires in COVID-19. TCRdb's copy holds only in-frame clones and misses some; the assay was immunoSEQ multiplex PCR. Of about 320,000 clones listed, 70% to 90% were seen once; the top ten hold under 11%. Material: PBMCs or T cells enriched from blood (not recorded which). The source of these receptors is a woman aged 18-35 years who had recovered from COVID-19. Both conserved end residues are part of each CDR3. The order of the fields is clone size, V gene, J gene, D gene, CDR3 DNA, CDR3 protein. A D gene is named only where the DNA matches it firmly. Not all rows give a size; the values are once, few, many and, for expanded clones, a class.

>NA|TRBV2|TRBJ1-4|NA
TGTGCCAGCAGCGGAGTTAATGAAAAACTGTTTTTT
CASSGVNEKLFF
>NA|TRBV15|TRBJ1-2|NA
TGTGCCACCAGCATGTTAGGATCCACCTGGGGCCTTAGCTATGGCTACACCTTC
CATSMLGSTWGLSYGYTF
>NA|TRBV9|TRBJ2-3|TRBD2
TGTGCCAGCAGCACTGGGACTAGCTCTTCGACAGATACGCAGTATTTT
CASSTGTSSSTDTQYF
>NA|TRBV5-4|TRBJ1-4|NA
TGTGCCAGCAGCTTAACAGGACCTAATGAAAAACTGTTTTTT
CASSLTGPNEKLFF
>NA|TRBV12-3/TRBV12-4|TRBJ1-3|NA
TGTGCCAGCAGTTCGGGTCCAGGGAACACCATATATTTT
CASSSGPGNTIYF
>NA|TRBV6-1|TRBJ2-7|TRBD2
TGTGCCAGCAGTGAATCGACTAGCGGAGTAGGGGAGCAGTACTTC
CASSESTSGVGEQYF
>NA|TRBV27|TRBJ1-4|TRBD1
TGTGCCAGCAGTCGTAGGGGGCTTGGTGAAAAACTGTTTTTT
CASSRRGLGEKLFF
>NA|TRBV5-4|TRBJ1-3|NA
TGTGCCAGCAGCTTGTCCAGCTCTGGAAACACCATATATTTT
CASSLSSSGNTIYF
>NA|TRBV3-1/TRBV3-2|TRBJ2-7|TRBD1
TGTGCCAGCAGCGCCCGGACAGGGAGATACGAGCAGTACTTC
CASSARTGRYEQYF
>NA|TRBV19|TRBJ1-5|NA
TGTGCCAGTAGTATAGGGCAACATGGTCAGCCCCAGCATTTT
CASSIGQHGQPQHF
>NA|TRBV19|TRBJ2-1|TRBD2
TGTGCCAGTAGACTAGCGGGCAACAATGAGCAGTTCTTC
CASRLAGNNEQFF
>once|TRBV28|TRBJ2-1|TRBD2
TGTGCCAGCAGTTCCATGGGGCCTAGCGGGAGGGGCGCCTACAATGAGCAGTTCTTC
CASSSMGPSGRGAYNEQFF
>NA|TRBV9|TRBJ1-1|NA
TGTGCCAGCAGCGTACCGGATAAGGGGTTTAGCACTGAAGCTTTCTTT
CASSVPDKGFSTEAFF
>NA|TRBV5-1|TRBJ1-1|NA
TGCGCCAGCAGCTTTGACGGGACATCGGCGGCTTTCTTT
CASSFDGTSAAFF
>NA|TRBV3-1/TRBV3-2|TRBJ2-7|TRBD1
TGTGCCAGCAGCCACGTTCGGACAGGGGGCTCCTACGAGCAGTACTTC
CASSHVRTGGSYEQYF
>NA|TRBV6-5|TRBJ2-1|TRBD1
TGTGCCAGCAGCAGAGACAGGGACCCCTACAATGAGCAGTTCTTC
CASSRDRDPYNEQFF
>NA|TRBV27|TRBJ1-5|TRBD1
TGTGCCAGCAGTGGTGGAACAGGGGGAAGGCAGCCCCAGCATTTT
CASSGGTGGRQPQHF
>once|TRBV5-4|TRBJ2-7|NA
TGTGCCAGCAGCTTGGGGCAGGGATTACCCTACGAGCAGTACTTC
CASSLGQGLPYEQYF
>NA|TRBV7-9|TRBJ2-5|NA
TGTGCCAGCAGCTTAGAGGCAGGGGGGGAGACCCAGTACTTC
CASSLEAGGETQYF
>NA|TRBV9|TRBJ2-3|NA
TGTGCCAGCAGCGTAACAGGGATCACAGATACGCAGTATTTT
CASSVTGITDTQYF
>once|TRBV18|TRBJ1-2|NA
TGTGCCAGCTCACGGGCGGGGCAGGTGCAAGGCTACACCTTC
CASSRAGQVQGYTF
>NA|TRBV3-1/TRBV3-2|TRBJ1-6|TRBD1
TGTGCCAGCAGCCAAGGACAGGGGCCAGCCGATTCACCCCTCCACTTT
CASSQGQGPADSPLHF
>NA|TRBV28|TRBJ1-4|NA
TGTGCCAGCAGTTTGGGGCATCTCGAAAAACTGTTTTTT
CASSLGHLEKLFF
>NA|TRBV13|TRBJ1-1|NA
TGTGCCAGCAGCGGTGACAGGAGTCACACTGAAGCTTTCTTT
CASSGDRSHTEAFF
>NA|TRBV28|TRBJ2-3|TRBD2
TGTGCCAGCAGTTTATCTCTAGCGGGAGCAGATACGCAGTATTTT
CASSLSLAGADTQYF
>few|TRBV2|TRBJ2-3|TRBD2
TGTGCCAGCAGTAGACTAGCGGGAGGGCCAGATACGCAGTATTTT
CASSRLAGGPDTQYF
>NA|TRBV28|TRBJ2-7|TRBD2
TGTGCCAGCACACGGGGGGTCATAGCCTACGAGCAGTACTTC
CASTRGVIAYEQYF
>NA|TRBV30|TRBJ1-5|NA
TGTGCCTTTTCCACTGGAGGGCCCCAGCATTTT
CAFSTGGPQHF
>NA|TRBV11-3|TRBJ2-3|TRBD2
TGTGCCAGCAGCTTAGGAGGGCTAGCGGGAGACCTCACAGATACGCAGTATTTT
CASSLGGLAGDLTDTQYF
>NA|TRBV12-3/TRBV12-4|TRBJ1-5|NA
TGTGCCAGCATTAAGGACAGTAATCAGCCCCAGCATTTT
CASIKDSNQPQHF
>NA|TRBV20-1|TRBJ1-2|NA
TGCAGTGCTAGTAAGGAGCCACCGGGGGGCTACACCTTC
CSASKEPPGGYTF
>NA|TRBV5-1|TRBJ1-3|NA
TGCGCCAGCATGAGGGGTGCGGGGACTGGAAACACCATATATTTT
CASMRGAGTGNTIYF
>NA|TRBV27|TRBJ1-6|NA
TGTGCCAGCAGTTTTGGGTCGAGACAAACCTATAATTCACCCCTCCACTTT
CASSFGSRQTYNSPLHF
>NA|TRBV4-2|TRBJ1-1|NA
TGTGCCAGCAGCCACACATCGGGTAGGGAAGCTTTCTTT
CASSHTSGREAFF
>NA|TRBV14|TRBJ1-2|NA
TGTGCCAGCAGCCAGCCAGACAGCTATGGCTACACCTTC
CASSQPDSYGYTF
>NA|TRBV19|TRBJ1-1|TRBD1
TGTGCCAGTAGTATGAGACAGGGGATGAACACTGAAGCTTTCTTT
CASSMRQGMNTEAFF
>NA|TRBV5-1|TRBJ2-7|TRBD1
TGCGCCAGCAGCTTCCGGGGACAGGGGCTCGAGCAGTACTTC
CASSFRGQGLEQYF
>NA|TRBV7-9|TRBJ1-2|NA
TGTGCCAGCAGCTTAAACGGGATAGGCTATGGCTACACCTTC
CASSLNGIGYGYTF
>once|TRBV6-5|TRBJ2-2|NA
TGTGCCAGCAGTTCATTCGTACGGGGCACCGGGGAGCTGTTTTTT
CASSSFVRGTGELFF
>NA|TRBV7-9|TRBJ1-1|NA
TGTGCCAGCAGCTTGACCAGAGGTGAAGCTTTCTTT
CASSLTRGEAFF
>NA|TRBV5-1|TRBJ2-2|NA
TGCGCCAGCAGCTGGACCACAGGGAACACCGGGGAGCTGTTTTTT
CASSWTTGNTGELFF
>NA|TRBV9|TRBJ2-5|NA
TGTGCCAGCGGGGGGGCTAAAGAGACCCAGTACTTC
CASGGAKETQYF
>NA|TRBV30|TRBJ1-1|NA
TGTGCCTGGAGTTTTGGGAGTGCTACTGAAGCTTTCTTT
CAWSFGSATEAFF
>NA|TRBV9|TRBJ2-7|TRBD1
TGTGCCAGCAGCGTGGGGGACAGGAACTACGAGCAGTACTTC
CASSVGDRNYEQYF
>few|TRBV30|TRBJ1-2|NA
TGTGCCTGGACCTTGGGCCAACTTCGACACTATGGCTACACCTTC
CAWTLGQLRHYGYTF
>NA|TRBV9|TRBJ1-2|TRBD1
TGTGCCAGCAGCGAACCGACAGGGTTGTATGGCTACACCTTC
CASSEPTGLYGYTF
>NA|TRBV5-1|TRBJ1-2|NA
TGCGCCAGCAGCTCCTCAGGGGCGCGTGGCTATGGCTACACCTTC
CASSSSGARGYGYTF
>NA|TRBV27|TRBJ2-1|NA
TGTGCCAGCAGTCTGACAGGAGTACCCTCCTACAATGAGCAGTTCTTC
CASSLTGVPSYNEQFF
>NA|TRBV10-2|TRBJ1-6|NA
TGCGCCAGCAGCTCCCATCCAACAGATAATTCACCCCTCCACTTT
CASSSHPTDNSPLHF
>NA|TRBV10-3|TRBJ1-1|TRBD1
TGTGCCATCGGCCAACAGGGGGTGGGCACTGAAGCTTTCTTT
CAIGQQGVGTEAFF
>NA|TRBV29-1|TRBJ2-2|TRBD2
TGCAGCGTTGAAGTCATGGGACTAGCGGGAGCGATTAACACCGGGGAGCTGTTTTTT
CSVEVMGLAGAINTGELFF
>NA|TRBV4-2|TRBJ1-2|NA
TGTGCCAGCAGCCAAGTCGCGGGACTTGGCTACACCTTC
CASSQVAGLGYTF
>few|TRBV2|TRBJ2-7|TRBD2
TGTGCCAGCAGTAGCGGGAGGGCTCCCTACGAGCAGTACTTC
CASSSGRAPYEQYF
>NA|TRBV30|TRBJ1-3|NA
TGTGCCTGGAGTCAGGGCTCCCAAAACACCATATATTTT
CAWSQGSQNTIYF
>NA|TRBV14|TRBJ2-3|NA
TGTGCCAGCAGCCACTTACTAGTATCCCTCACAGATACGCAGTATTTT
CASSHLLVSLTDTQYF